A selection of T cell receptor beta chains follows, all from one sample in a study of blood T cells in healthy people across ages. TCRdb reprocessed the 5' RACE reads with MiXCR, giving one entry per CDR3 protein. Altogether about 800,000 distinct CDR3 sequences are present, more than 20% being singletons, with the ten largest covering approximately 3.7%. These data also featured in a second study, about T cells of mothers and their children.

The specimen was blood. All receptors come from a boy between 5 and 17 years old in good health. CDR3s include the opening cysteine and the closing phenylalanine or tryptophan. A D gene is named only where the DNA matches it firmly. Clone size is not always given. Where it is, it says once, few, many or a class for expanded clones.

clone size	D gene	J gene	V gene	CDR3 DNA	CDR3 protein
-	-	TRBJ2-1	TRBV29-1	TGCAGCGCGGGCAGGTCGGTGTTGAACAATGAGCAGTTCTTC	CSAGRSVLNNEQFF
once	-	TRBJ1-1	TRBV29-1	TGCAGCGTTGCCGTCTTGGAAGACACTGAAGCTTTCTTT	CSVAVLEDTEAFF
-	-	TRBJ2-2	TRBV10-3	TGTGCCATCGGGGACAAGGGGACCACCGGGGAGCTGTTTTTT	CAIGDKGTTGELFF
few	-	TRBJ2-1	TRBV27	TGTGCCAGCGGATTGCCCGGGGGCGCCTACAATGAGCAGTTCTTC	CASGLPGGAYNEQFF
-	-	TRBJ2-7	TRBV27	TGTGCCAGCAGTTTACTCGTCGGCCGCGAGCAGTACTTC	CASSLLVGREQYF
few	TRBD1	TRBJ2-7	TRBV29-1	TGCAGCGTTGTACAGACCGGGACAGAAAGGTACGAGCAGTACTTC	CSVVQTGTERYEQYF
few	-	TRBJ2-7	TRBV6-1	TGTGCCAGCAGACCCAAGATCGACAGAAGGGTCTACGAGCAGTACTTC	CASRPKIDRRVYEQYF
-	-	TRBJ2-7	TRBV18	TGTGCCAGCTCACAATTAGTAGGGCCAGAGGACGAGCAGTACTTC	CASSQLVGPEDEQYF
few	-	TRBJ2-5	TRBV28	TGTGCCAGCGGGGGCCCGTTGGAGACCCAGTACTTC	CASGGPLETQYF
-	-	TRBJ2-3	TRBV13	TGTGCCAGCAGCTTACGTCAGAGCTCCACAGATACGCAGTATTTT	CASSLRQSSTDTQYF
-	TRBD1	TRBJ2-7	TRBV20-1	TGCAGTGCTTTGAACCGGGACAGATACTACGGGCAGTACTTC	CSALNRDRYYGQYF
few	-	TRBJ2-5	TRBV29-1	TGCAGCGTTTTGGGGACTCAGATCGGTAGGGAGACCCAGTACTTC	CSVLGTQIGRETQYF
few	-	TRBJ2-5	TRBV28	TGTGCCAGCAGTTTAAGGAGCCCCGGCTGGGAGACCCAGTACTTC	CASSLRSPGWETQYF
-	-	TRBJ2-1	TRBV28	TGTGCCAGCAGGGACGTGAGCTCCTACAATGAGCAGTTCTTC	CASRDVSSYNEQFF
-	TRBD2	TRBJ2-3	TRBV12-3/TRBV12-4	TGTGCCAGCAGTCCCCCTGGCGGGAGAGATACGCAGTATTTT	CASSPPGGRDTQYF